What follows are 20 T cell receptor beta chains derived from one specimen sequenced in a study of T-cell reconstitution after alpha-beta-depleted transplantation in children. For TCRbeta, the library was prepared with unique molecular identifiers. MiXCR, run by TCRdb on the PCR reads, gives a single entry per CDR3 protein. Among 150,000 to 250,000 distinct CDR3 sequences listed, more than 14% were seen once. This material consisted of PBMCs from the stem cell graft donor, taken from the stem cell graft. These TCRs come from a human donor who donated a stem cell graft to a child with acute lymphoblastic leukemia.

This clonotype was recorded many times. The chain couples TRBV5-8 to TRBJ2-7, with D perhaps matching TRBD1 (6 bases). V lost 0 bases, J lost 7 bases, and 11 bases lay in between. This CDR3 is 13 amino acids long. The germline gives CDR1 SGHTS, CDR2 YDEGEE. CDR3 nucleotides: TGTGCCAGCAGCTTGGCTCCAGGGGAAGAGCAGTACTTC. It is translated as CASSLAPGEEQYF.

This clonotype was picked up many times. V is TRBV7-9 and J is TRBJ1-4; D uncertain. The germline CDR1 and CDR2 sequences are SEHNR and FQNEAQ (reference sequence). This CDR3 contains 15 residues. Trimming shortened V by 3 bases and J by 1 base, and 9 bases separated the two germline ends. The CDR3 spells CASSFLRETNEKLFF. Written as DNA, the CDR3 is TGTGCCAGCAGCTTCCTAAGGGAAACTAATGAAAAACTGTTTTTT.

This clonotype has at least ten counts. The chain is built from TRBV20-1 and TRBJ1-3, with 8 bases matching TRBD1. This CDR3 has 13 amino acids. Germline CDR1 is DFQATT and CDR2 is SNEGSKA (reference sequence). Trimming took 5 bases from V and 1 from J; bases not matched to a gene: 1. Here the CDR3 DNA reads TGCAGTGCTGGACAGGGTTCTGGAAACACCATATATTTT. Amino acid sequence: CSAGQGSGNTIYF.

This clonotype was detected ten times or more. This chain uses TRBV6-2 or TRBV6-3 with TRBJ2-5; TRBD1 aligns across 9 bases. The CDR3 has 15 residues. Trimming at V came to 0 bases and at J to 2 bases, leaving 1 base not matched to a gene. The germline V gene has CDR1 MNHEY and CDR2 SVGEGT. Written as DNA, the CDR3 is TGTGCCAGCAGTTACTCGGGGACAGGGCAAGAGACCCAGTACTTC. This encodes CASSYSGTGQETQYF.

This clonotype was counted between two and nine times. CDR3 sequence: CASSLVAVSLREQFF. The CDR3 nucleotides read TGTGCCAGCAGCTTAGTGGCGGTTAGCTTGCGTGAGCAGTTCTTC. The chain is built from TRBV7-2 and TRBJ2-1; no clear D gene. The CDR3 runs to 15 residues. Germline CDR1 is SGHTA and CDR2 is FQGNSA. Deletions cut 1 base from V and 9 bases from J, with 16 bases between.

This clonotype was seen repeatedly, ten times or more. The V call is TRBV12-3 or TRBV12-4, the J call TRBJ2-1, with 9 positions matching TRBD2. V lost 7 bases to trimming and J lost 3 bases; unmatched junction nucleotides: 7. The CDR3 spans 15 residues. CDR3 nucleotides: TGTGCCAGCACCGAGACTAGCGGTCTCTACAATGAGCAGTTCTTC. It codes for CASTETSGLYNEQFF.

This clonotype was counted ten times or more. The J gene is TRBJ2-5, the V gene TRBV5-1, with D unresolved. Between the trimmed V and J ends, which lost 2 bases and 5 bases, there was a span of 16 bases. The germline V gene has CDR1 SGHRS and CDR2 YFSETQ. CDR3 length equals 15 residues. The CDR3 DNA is TGCGCCAGCAGCTTTCAGACTCCGGTCCGGGAGACCCAGTACTTC. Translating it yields CASSFQTPVRETQYF.

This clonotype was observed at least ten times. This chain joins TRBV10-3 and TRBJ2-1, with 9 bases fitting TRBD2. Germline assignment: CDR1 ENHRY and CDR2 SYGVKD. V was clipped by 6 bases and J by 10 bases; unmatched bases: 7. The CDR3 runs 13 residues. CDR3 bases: TGTGCCATCAGGACTAGCGGAGGAAGGGAGCAGTTCTTC. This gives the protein CAIRTSGGREQFF.

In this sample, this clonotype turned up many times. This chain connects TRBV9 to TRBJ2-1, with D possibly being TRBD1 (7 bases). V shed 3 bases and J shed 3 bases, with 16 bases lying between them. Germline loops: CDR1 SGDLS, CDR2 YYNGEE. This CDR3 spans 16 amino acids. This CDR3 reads CASSGPGGQSYNEQFF. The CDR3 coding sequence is TGTGCCAGCAGCGGTCCCGGGGGACAGAGCTACAATGAGCAGTTCTTC.

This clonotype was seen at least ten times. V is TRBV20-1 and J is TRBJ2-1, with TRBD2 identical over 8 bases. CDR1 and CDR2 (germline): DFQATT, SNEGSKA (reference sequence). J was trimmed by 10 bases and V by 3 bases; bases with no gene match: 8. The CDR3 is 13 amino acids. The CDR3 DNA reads TGCAGTGCTAGGTTAGCGGGAAGGGGGGAGCAGTTCTTC. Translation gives CSARLAGRGEQFF.

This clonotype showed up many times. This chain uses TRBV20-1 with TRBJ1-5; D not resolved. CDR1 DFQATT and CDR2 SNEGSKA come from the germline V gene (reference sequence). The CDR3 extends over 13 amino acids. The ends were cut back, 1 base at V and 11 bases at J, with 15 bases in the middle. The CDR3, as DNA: TGCAGTGCTAGAGTTCCACCCGCTGGAGCCCAGCATTTT. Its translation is CSARVPPAGAQHF.

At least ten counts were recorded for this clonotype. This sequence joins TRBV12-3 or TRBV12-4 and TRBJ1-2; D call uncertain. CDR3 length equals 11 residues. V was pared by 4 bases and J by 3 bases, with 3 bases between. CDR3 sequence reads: CASSSYYGYTF. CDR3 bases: TGTGCCAGCAGTTCCTACTATGGCTACACCTTC.

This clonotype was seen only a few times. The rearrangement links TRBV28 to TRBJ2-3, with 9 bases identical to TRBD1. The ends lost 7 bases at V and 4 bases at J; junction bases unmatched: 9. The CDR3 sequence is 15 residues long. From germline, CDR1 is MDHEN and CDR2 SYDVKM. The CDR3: CASTLPGQGSDTQYF. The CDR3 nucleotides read TGTGCCAGCACCCTTCCAGGACAGGGGTCAGATACGCAGTATTTT. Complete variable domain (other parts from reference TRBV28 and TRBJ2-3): DVKVTQSSRYLVKRTGEKVFLECVQDMDHENMFWYRQDPGLGLRLIYFSYDVKMKEKGDIPEGYSVSREKKERFSLILESASTNQTSMYLCASTLPGQGSDTQYFGPGTRLTVL.

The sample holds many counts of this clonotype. The CDR3 nucleotides read TGTGCCAGCTCACCCCTCCAGGGGGCGCGGACTGAAGCTTTCTTT. Its translation is CASSPLQGARTEAFF. The chain recombines TRBV18 with TRBJ1-1; 8 bases match TRBD1. There are 15 residues in the CDR3. Germline CDR1 and CDR2: KGHSH and LQKENI. The V gene end was trimmed by 3 bases and the J gene end by 5 bases; junction bases not matched to a gene: 8.

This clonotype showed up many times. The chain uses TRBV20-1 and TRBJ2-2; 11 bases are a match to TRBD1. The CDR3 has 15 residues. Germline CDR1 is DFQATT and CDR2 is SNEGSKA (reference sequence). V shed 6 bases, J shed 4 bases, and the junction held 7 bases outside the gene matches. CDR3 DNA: TGCAGTGCGCGGACAGGGGGCGCCGGCACCGGGGAGCTGTTTTTT. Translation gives CSARTGGAGTGELFF.

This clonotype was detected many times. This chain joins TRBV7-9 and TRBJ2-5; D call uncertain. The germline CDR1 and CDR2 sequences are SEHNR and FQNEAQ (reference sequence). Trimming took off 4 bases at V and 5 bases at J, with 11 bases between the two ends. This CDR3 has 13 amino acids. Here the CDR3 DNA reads TGTGCCAGCAGCTCTCCGTTTGAGGAGACCCAGTACTTC. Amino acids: CASSSPFEETQYF.

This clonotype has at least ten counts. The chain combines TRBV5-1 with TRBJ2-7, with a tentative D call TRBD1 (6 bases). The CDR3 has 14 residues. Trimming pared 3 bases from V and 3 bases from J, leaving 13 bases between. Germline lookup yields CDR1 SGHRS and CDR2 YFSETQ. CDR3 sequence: CASSSRDTLYEQYF. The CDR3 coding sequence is TGCGCCAGCAGCTCCCGGGACACCCTCTACGAGCAGTACTTC.

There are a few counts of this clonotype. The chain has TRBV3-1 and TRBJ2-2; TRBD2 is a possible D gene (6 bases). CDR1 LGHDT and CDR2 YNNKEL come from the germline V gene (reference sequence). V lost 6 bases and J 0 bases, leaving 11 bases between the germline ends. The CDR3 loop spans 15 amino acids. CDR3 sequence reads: CASRDGRPNTGELFF. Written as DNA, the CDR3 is TGTGCCAGCAGGGATGGGAGGCCGAACACCGGGGAGCTGTTTTTT.

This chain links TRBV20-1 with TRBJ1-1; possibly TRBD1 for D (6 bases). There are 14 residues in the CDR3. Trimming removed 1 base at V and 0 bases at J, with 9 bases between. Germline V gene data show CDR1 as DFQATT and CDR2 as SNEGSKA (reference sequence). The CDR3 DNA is TGCAGTGCTAGAGCGGACAGTCTGAACACTGAAGCTTTCTTT. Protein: CSARADSLNTEAFF.

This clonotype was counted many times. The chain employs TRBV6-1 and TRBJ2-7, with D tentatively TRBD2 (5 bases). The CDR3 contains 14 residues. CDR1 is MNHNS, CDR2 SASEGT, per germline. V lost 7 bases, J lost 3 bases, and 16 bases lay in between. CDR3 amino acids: CASTPTPGVYEQYF. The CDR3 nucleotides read TGTGCCAGCACACCTACCCCCGGGGTCTACGAGCAGTACTTC.